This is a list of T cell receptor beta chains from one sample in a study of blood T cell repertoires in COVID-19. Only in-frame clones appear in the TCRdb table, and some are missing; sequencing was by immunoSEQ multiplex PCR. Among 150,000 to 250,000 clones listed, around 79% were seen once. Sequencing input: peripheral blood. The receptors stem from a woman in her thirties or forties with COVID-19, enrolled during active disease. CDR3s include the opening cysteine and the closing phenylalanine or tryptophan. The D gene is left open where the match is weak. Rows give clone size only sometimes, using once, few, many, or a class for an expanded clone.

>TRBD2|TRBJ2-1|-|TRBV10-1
TGCGCCAGCAGTGAGGGGACTAGCGGGAGGGCACGGGAGCAGTTCTTC
CASSEGTSGRAREQFF
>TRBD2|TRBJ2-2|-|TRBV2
TGTGCCAGCAGTGACTTACTAGCGGACCACACCGGGGAGCTGTTTTTT
CASSDLLADHTGELFF
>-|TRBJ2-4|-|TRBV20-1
TGCAGTGCTAGTGATGGCAGGGTTAACATTCAGTACTTC
CSASDGRVNIQYF
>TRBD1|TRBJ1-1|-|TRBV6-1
TGTGCCAGCAGTGAGGACAGGGGGGACACTGAAGCTTTCTTT
CASSEDRGDTEAFF
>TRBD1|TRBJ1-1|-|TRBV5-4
TGTGCCAGCAGCGCAGGGGGCTCTTCGGAAGCTTTCTTT
CASSAGGSSEAFF
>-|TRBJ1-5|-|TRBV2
TGTGCCAGCAGTCTCCAGGGTGACGGGAGCAATCAGCCCCAGCATTTT
CASSLQGDGSNQPQHF
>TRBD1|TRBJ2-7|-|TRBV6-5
TGTGCCACCTACAGGGGTCGAGCCTACGAGCAGTACTTC
CATYRGRAYEQYF
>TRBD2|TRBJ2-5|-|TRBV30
TGTGCCTGGAGTGTTTTTGGTAGCGGGGAGACCCAGTACTTC
CAWSVFGSGETQYF
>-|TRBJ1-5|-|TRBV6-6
TGTGCCAGCAGTTCTTACGTGGGGGCGGGTCAGCCCCAGCATTTT
CASSSYVGAGQPQHF
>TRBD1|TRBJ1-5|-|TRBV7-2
TGTGCCAGCAGCCCGACAGGGGGCAATCAGCCCCAGCATTTT
CASSPTGGNQPQHF
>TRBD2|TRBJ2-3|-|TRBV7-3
TGTGCCAGCAGCCCGGGACTAGCCGCAGATACGCAGTATTTT
CASSPGLAADTQYF
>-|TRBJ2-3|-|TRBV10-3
TGTGCCATCAGGGCCCCGATGACAGATACGCAGTATTTT
CAIRAPMTDTQYF
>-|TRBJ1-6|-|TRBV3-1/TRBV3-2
TGTGCCAGCAGCCAATGGGGACAAAATTCACCCCTCCACTTT
CASSQWGQNSPLHF
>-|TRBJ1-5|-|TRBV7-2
TGTGCCAGCAGCCGGACAATCAATCAGCCCCAGCATTTT
CASSRTINQPQHF
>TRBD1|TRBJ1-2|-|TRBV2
TGTGCCAGCACCGAGCGGCAGGGGGACGATGGCTACACCTTC
CASTERQGDDGYTF
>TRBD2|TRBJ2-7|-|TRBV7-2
TGTGCCAGCAGTCCCGGGACTAGCGGATCCTACGAGCAGTACTTC
CASSPGTSGSYEQYF
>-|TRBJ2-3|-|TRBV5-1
TGCGCCAGCAGCTTGGTCGGTGCGTTCGGCGGTAGCACAGATACGCAGTATTTT
CASSLVGAFGGSTDTQYF
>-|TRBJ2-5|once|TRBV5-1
TGCGCCAGCAGCTTCGATACAGGGACCCAGTACTTC
CASSFDTGTQYF
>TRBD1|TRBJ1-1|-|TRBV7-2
TGTGCCAGCAGCTTATTCGACAGGGGAAACACTGAAGCTTTCTTT
CASSLFDRGNTEAFF
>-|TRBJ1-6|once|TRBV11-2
TGTGCCAGCAGCTTAGATAACTCAGGGTGGAATTCACCCCTCCACTTT
CASSLDNSGWNSPLHF
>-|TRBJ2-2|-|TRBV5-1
TGCGCCAGCAGCTTGGCTGCAGGGAACACCGGGGAGCTGTTTTTT
CASSLAAGNTGELFF
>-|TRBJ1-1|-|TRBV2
TGTGCCACCTCCGCGGGGGGTAAGGACACTGAAGCTTTCTTT
CATSAGGKDTEAFF
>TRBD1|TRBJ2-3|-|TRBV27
TGTGCCAGCAGTTTCCGACGCACCGGGACAGACACAGATACGCAGTATTTT
CASSFRRTGTDTDTQYF
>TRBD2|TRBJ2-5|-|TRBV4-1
TGCGCCAGCAGTCTAGCGGGGGGGAACCAAGAGACCCAGTACTTC
CASSLAGGNQETQYF
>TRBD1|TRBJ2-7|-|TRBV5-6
TGTGCCAGCAGCTGGGACAGGGCTACCTACGAGCAGTACTTC
CASSWDRATYEQYF
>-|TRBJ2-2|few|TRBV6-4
TGTGCCAGCAAGGGCGGGGTTAACACCGGGGAGCTGTTTTTT
CASKGGVNTGELFF
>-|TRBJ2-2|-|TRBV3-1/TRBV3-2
TGTGCCAGCAGCCAATTCTTCACCGGGGAGCTGTTTTTT
CASSQFFTGELFF
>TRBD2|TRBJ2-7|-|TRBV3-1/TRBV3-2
TGTGCCAGCAGCTTACCGGGCGGGAGGACTTCCTACGAGCAGTACTTC
CASSLPGGRTSYEQYF
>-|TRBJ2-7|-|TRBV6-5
TGTGCCAGCAGACATGACCCTAGCTCCTACGAGCAGTACTTC
CASRHDPSSYEQYF
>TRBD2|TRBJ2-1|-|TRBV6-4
TGTGCCAGCAGTGACCATCTAGCGGGAGGGCCCAGTGAGCAGTTCTTC
CASSDHLAGGPSEQFF
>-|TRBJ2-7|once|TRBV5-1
TGCGCCAGCAGCTTGTTCTCCCTGGGGAGCTCCTACGAGCAGTACTTC
CASSLFSLGSSYEQYF
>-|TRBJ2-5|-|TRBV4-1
TGCGCCAGCAGCCAAGATAGAACGCGGAGTAGGAAGACCCAGTACTTC
CASSQDRTRSRKTQYF
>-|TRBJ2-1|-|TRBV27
TGTGCCAGCAGTTTCCGGAGGGCCTTTGGTAATGAGCAGTTCTTC
CASSFRRAFGNEQFF
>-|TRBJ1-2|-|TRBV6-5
TGTGCCAGCAGCACCCGGACAGTTGACGGCTACACCTTC
CASSTRTVDGYTF
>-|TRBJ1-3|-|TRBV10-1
TGCGCCAGCAGTGAGTCGGGCAGGGGCTCTGGAAACACCATATATTTT
CASSESGRGSGNTIYF
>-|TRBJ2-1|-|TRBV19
TGTGCCAGTAGTATGGGCAGAGAGTACAATGAGCAGTTCTTC
CASSMGREYNEQFF
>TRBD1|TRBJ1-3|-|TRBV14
TGTGCCAGCAGCCAAGGACAGGGGTACTCTGGAAACACCATATATTTT
CASSQGQGYSGNTIYF
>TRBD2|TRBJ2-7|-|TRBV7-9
TGCGGGAGACTAGCGGCCCACGAGCAGTACTTC
CGRLAAHEQYF
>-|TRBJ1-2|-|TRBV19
TGTGCCAGTAGTATGGGGGGGGAGTTCTATGGCTACACCTTC
CASSMGGEFYGYTF
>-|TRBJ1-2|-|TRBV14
TGTGCCAGCAGCCTTGCCGGGGGGGCTGGTGGCTACACCTTC
CASSLAGGAGGYTF
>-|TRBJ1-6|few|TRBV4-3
TGCGCCAGCAGCCAAGATCAGGACACGACCCTCCACTTT
CASSQDQDTTLHF
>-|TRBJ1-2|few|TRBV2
TGTGCCAGCAGGGGAGGGGACCGCCCCAGAGGCTACACCTTC
CASRGGDRPRGYTF
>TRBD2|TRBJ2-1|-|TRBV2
TGTGCCAGCATGGGGGGGAGCTCCTACAATGAGCAGTTCTTC
CASMGGSSYNEQFF
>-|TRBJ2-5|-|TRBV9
TGTGCCAGCAGCGTAGGGAACCGGAGGGAGACCCAGTACTTC
CASSVGNRRETQYF
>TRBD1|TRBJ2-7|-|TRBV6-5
TGTGCCAGCAGCCCGGGACAGGGGGCCTTCGAGCAGTACTTC
CASSPGQGAFEQYF
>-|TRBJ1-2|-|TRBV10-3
TGTGCCATCAGTCAGGGATATGGCTACACCTTC
CAISQGYGYTF
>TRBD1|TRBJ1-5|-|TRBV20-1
TGCAGTGCTAGTCTGGGACAGTATAGCAATCAGCCCCAGCATTTT
CSASLGQYSNQPQHF
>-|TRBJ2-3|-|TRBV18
TGTGCCAGCTCACTGACAGGAGGTAGCACAGATACGCAGTATTTT
CASSLTGGSTDTQYF